A selection of T cell receptor beta chains follows, all from one sample in a study of blood T cell repertoires in COVID-19. Generated by immunoSEQ multiplex PCR, the TCRdb table keeps only in-frame clones and is missing some. The sample consists of approximately 290,000 clones, 75% to 90% of them appearing once. The material sequenced was PBMCs or T cells enriched from blood (not recorded which). These receptors came from a woman between 25 and 40 years old who had recovered from COVID-19. CDR3s include the opening cysteine and the closing phenylalanine or tryptophan. D genes are given only for firm matches.

V gene,D gene,CDR3 length,CDR3 protein
TRBV24-1,.,14,CATSDPGSHYGYTF
TRBV5-1,TRBD1,17,CASSLGGQGGYRTEAFF
TRBV6-5,.,15,CASSYGRGPGNTIYF
TRBV6-1,TRBD2,16,CASSEVLAGGYNEQFF
TRBV29-1,.,15,CSVERTITGNGGYTF
TRBV19,TRBD1,11,CASSGGTEAFF
TRBV29-1,.,15,CSVVQDHRVGYGYTF
TRBV12-3/TRBV12-4,.,12,CASSSGPGQQYF
TRBV3-1/TRBV3-2,TRBD2,15,CASSSLRRGGNEQYF
TRBV15,.,14,CATNPRGSGETQYF
TRBV19,TRBD1,16,CASSILDRGLHNEQFF
TRBV5-5,.,15,CASSPRDTTYNEQFF
TRBV5-6,TRBD1,15,CASSLVGRGLNEQFF